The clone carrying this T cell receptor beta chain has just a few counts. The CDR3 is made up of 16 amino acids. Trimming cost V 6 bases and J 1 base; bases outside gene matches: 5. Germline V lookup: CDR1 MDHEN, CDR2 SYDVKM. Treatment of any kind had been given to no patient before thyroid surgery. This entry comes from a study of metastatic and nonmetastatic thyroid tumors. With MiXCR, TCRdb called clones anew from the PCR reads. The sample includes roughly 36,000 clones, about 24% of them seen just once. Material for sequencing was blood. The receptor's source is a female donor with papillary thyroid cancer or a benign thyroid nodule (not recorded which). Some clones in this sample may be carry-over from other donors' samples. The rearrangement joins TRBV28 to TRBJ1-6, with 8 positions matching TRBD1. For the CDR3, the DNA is TGTGCCAGCAGCCGAGACAGGGGTTCCTATAATTCACCCCTCCACTTT. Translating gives CASSRDRGSYNSPLHF.